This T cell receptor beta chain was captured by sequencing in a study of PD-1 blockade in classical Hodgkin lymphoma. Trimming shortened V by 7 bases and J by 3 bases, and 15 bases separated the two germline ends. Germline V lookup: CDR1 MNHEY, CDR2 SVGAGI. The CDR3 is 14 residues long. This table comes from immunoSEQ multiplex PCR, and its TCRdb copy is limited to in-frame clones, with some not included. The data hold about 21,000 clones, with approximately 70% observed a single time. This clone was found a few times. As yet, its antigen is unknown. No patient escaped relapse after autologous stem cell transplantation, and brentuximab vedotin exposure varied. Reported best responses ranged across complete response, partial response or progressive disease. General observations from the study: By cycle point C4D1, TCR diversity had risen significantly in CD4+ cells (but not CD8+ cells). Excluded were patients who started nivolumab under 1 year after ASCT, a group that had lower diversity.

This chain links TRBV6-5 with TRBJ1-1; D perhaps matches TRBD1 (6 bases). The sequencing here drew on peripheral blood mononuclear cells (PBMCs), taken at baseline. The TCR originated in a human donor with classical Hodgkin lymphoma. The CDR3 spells CASTPGRGYTEAFF. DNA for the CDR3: TGTGCCAGCACCCCGGGGAGGGGGTACACTGAAGCTTTCTTT.